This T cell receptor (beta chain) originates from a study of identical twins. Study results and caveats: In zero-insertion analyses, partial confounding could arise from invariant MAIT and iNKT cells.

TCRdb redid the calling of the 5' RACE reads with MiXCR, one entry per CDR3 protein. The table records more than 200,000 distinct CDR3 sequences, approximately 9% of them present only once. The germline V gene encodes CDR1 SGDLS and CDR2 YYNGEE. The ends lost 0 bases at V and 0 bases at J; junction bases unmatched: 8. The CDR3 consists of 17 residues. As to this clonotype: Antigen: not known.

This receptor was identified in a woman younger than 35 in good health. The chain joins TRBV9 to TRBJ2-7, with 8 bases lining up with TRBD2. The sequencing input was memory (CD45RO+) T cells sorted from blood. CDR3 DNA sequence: TGTGCCAGCAGCGTAGGGTCCGCTAGCGGGTTCTCCTACGAGCAGTACTTC. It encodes CASSVGSASGFSYEQYF.